In its sample, the clone carrying this TCR beta chain was seen a few times. PCR was performed using 60 Vbeta and 13 Jbeta primers. Sequenced by immunoSEQ multiplex PCR; TCRdb stores in-frame clones only, minus some. The sample holds some 150,000 clones, under 80% seen once. The record originates from a study of cytomegalovirus exposure and HLA in healthy donors. About the study: In an earlier analysis, approximately 120 million unique TCR beta sequences were found from 150 million to 200 million T cells.

The CDR3 is 15 residues long. The ends were cut back, 5 bases at V and 3 bases at J, with 17 bases in the middle. CDR1 and CDR2 (germline): LNHNV, YYDKDF (reference sequence). This TCR was sampled from a man younger than 35 in good health and CMV-seropositive. V gene TRBV15 combines with J gene TRBJ2-7; possibly TRBD2 for D (6 bases). The sequencing sample was made of PBMCs. CDR3: CATSELPGLFYEQYF. For the CDR3, the DNA is TGTGCCACCAGCGAACTCCCGGGACTTTTCTACGAGCAGTACTTC.